This TCR beta chain was recorded in a study of blood T cell repertoires in COVID-19. About the study: The United States, Italy and Spain supplied acute and convalescent COVID-19 samples.

Source study methods: The authors estimated nucleated cell counts from reference gene primer amplification. Sequencing used immunoSEQ multiplex PCR; TCRdb keeps in-frame clones, though not all of them. V and J calls and clone size follow that table, whereas D and trimming were derived from the DNA. This sample yields fewer than 300,000 clones, of which about 89% are seen a single time; about 2.2% belongs to the top ten. Patients at the Seattle site were enrolled during active infection and followed longitudinally. Germline values: CDR1 SGHVS, CDR2 FQNEAQ. V gave up 6 bases and J gave up 1 base; unmatched junction bases: 2. This CDR3 comprises 13 residues.

This chain joins TRBV7-8 and TRBJ1-2, with 7 nucleotides matching TRBD1. The clonotype was recovered from a woman between 25 and 40 years old with COVID-19, enrolled during active disease. The specimen was peripheral blood. The CDR3 here is CASRRDSNYGYTF. CDR3 sequence (DNA): TGTGCCAGCAGACGGGACAGTAACTATGGCTACACCTTC.